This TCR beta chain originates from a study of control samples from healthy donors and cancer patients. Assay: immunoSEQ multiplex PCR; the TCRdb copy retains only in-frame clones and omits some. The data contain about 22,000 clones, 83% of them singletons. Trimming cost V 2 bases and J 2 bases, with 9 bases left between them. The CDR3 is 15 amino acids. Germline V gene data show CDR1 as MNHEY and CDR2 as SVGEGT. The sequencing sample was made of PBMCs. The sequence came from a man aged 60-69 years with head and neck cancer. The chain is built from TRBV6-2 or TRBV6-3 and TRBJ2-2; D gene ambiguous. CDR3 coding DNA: TGTGCCAGCAGTTACGGAGTCTTTAACACCGGGGAGCTGTTTTTT. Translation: CASSYGVFNTGELFF.